This is a list of T cell receptor beta chains from one sample in a study of cytomegalovirus exposure and HLA in healthy donors. This table comes from immunoSEQ multiplex PCR, and its TCRdb copy is limited to in-frame clones, with some not included. The table records 95,000 to 150,000 clones, approximately 65% of them present only once. Sequenced: PBMCs. The origin of the receptors is a young man in good health and CMV-seronegative. CDR3s include the opening cysteine and the closing phenylalanine or tryptophan.

TRBV5-6	CASSLRGKQPTNEKLFF
TRBV19	CPSSIMAGVSDTQYF
TRBV5-1	CASVSSGGPGNTEAFF
TRBV28	CASSPNIGQAYEQYF
TRBV27	CASSFPGSDEQYF
TRBV19	CASSMVAWQETQYF
TRBV9	CASSATDRVSTGELFF
TRBV7-2	CASSLILAGGPEQYF
TRBV27	CASSFGGRLDEQYF
TRBV27	CASRSGGVSTDTQYF
TRBV5-4	CASSSAPGQRTYGYTF
TRBV10-3	CAIRLAGEGNEQFF